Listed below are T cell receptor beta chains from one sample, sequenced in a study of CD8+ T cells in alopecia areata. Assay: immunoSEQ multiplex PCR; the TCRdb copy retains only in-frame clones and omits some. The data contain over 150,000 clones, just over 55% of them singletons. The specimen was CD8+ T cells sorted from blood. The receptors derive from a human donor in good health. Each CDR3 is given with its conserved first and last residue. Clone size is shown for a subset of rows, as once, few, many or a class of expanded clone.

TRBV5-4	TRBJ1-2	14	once	CASSLPDRNYGYTF
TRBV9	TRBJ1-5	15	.	CASSEGGTVNQPQHF
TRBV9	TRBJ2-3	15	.	CASSVRGTSTDTQYF
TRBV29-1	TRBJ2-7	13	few	CSVLTADSYEQYF
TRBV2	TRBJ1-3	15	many	CASSADSYSGNTIYF
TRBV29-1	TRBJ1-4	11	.	CSVDVQGQLFF
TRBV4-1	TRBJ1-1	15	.	CASSQYPDRQGWAFF
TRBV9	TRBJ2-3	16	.	CASSTPRRGGTDTQYF
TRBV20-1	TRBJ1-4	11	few	CSAREGEKLFF
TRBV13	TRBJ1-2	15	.	CASSLGYIANYGYTF
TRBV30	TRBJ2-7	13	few	CAWSVDQSYEQYF
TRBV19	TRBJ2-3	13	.	CASSSAPADTQYF
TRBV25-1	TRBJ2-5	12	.	CASSRGGETQYF
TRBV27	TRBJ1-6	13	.	CASRLGQNSPLHF
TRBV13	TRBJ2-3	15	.	CASSSSGVETDTQYF
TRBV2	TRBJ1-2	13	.	CASSEANRDGYTF
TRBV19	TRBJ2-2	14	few	CASSPGTGSGELFF
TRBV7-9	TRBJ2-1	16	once	CASSSRGGGFYNEQFF
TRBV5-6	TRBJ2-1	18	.	CASSLVTSGGLYYNEQFF
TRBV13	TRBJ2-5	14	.	CASSSSDVRETQYF
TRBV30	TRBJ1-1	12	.	CAGGPTNTEAFF
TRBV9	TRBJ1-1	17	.	CASSDQPGTGLNTEAFF
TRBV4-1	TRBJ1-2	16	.	CASSPLSTGVVYGYTF
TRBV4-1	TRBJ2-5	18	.	CASSQEVLAGAEQETQYF
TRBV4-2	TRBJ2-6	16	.	CASSQEGSSGANVLTF
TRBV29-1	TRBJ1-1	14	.	CSVEGFLSDTEAFF
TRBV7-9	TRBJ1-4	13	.	CASSLGTNEKLFF
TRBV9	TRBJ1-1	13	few	CASSREGAGEAFF
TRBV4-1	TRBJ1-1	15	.	CASSQVQGWITEAFF
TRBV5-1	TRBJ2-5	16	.	CASSLSRLAGGETQYF